The 4 T cell receptor beta chains in this list originate from one sample, sequenced in a study of blood T cells in healthy people across ages. The use of a sample-barcoded 5' primer and a J-beta primer mix characterized a second PCR of roughly 6 to 11 cycles. TCRdb re-called the 5' RACE reads through MiXCR, storing one row per CDR3 protein. The table lists fewer than 2,000,000 distinct CDR3 sequences, about two fifths of them singletons. The sequenced sample consisted of blood. Receptors originate from a human donor in good health.

The V and J genes are TRBV15 and TRBJ1-4; D gene uncertain. The germline V gene has CDR1 LNHNV and CDR2 YYDKDF (reference sequence). There are 15 residues in the CDR3. V was clipped by 0 bases and J by 0 bases, with 5 bases between them. CDR3 protein: CATSREMSTNEKLFF. The CDR3 DNA sequence: TGTGCCACCAGCAGAGAGATGTCAACTAATGAAAAACTGTTTTTT.

The gene calls are TRBV12-3 or TRBV12-4 and TRBJ2-2; 7 bases match TRBD2. Losses at the gene ends were 7 bases for V and 0 bases for J; bases not matched to a gene: 5. The CDR3 runs to 15 residues. The CDR3 loop reads CASTGGTTNTGELFF. The CDR3 nucleotides read TGTGCCAGCACGGGCGGGACTACGAACACCGGGGAGCTGTTTTTT.

J is TRBJ2-1 and V is TRBV7-9; D gene uncertain. This CDR3 spans 13 amino acids. Germline CDR1 is SEHNR and CDR2 is FQNEAQ (reference sequence). V was cut by 5 bases and J by 10 bases, with 15 bases left in between. The CDR3 DNA follows: TGTGCCAGCAGCCCGCGAGAATTGGGGGAGCAGTTCTTC. Protein sequence: CASSPRELGEQFF.

The chain has TRBV4-1 and TRBJ2-7, with 8 bases identical to TRBD1. This CDR3 region has 16 residues. Germline assignment: CDR1 MGHRA and CDR2 YSYEKL. With V trimmed by 5 bases and J by 5 bases, 14 bases remained unmatched. The CDR3 DNA reads as TGCGCCAGCAGCGACGCGAGGACAGGGAGTATCAACGAGCAGTACTTC. This sequence encodes CASSDARTGSINEQYF.